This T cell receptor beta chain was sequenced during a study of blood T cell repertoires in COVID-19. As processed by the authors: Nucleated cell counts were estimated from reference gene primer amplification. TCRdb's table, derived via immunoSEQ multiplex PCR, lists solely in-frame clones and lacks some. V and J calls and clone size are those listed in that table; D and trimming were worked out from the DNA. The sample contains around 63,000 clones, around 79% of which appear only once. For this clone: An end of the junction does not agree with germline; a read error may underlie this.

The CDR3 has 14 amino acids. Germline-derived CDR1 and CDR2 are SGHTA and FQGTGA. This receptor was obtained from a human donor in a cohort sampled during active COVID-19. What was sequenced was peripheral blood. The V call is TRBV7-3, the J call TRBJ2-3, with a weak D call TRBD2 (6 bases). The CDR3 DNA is TGTGCCAGCAGCCCACTCGGGAGCAAAGATACGCAGTATTTT. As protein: CASSPLGSKDTQYF.